Detailed here is one T cell receptor beta chain. CDR1 and CDR2 (germline): MDHEN, SYDVKM. The CDR3 has 16 amino acids. The junction had 11 bases not matched to a gene; V was cut back by 1 base and J by 8 bases. This sample was taken from a study of T cell responses to AZD1222 COVID-19 vaccine. Produced via immunoSEQ multiplex PCR; TCRdb's table is partial and in-frame only. The table records around 170,000 clones, about 90% of them present only once. This TCR derives from an adult who received the AZD1222 COVID-19 vaccine. Sequencing used peripheral blood, obtained 28 days after the second AZD1222 dose. The gene calls are TRBV28 and TRBJ1-2, with 9 bases matching TRBD1. DNA of the CDR3: TGTGCCAGCAGTTTATTGTTCGAACAGGGGGCAGGAGGCTACACCTTC. Its protein product is CASSLLFEQGAGGYTF.